The present TCR beta chain was sequenced within a study of T cell responses to AZD1222 COVID-19 vaccine. Profiling relied on immunoSEQ multiplex PCR, and the TCRdb table lists in-frame clones only, not all of them. The table records 60,000 to 65,000 clones, 65% to 85% of them present only once. With 5 bases clipped from V and 0 bases from J, the junction kept 1 base outside the gene matches. Germline CDR1 SGHRS, CDR2 YFSETQ. This CDR3 spans 14 amino acids. The receptor was derived from an adult in good health. The V and J genes are TRBV5-1 and TRBJ2-3, with 9 bases identical to TRBD1. The sample in question was peripheral blood, obtained on day 0 of AZD1222 vaccination. For the CDR3, the DNA is TGCGCCAGCAGGACAGGGGGAAGCACAGATACGCAGTATTTT. It yields the protein CASRTGGSTDTQYF.